A single sample gave rise to the 7 T cell receptor beta chains below, sequenced in a study of post-analysis software for immune sequencing data. Study-wide findings and caveats: In patients, TRBV5-6, TRBV5-1 and TRBV20-1 belonged to five or six TRBV segments found more frequently than in controls.

These receptors lack a known antigen. The library was made from cDNA and included unique molecular identifiers. MiXCR was run by TCRdb on the PCR reads, yielding one entry per CDR3 protein. The table lists about 820,000 distinct CDR3 sequences, 53% of them singletons. The material sequenced was blood. These TCRs come from a girl between 10 and 17 years old with multiple sclerosis.

The rearrangement joins TRBV9 to TRBJ2-7; the D is unclear. CDR3 size: 14 residues. Looked up from germline, CDR1 is SGDLS and CDR2 is YYNGEE. Trimming took off 0 bases at V and 3 bases at J, with 10 bases between the two ends. The CDR3 loop is CASSVVGSGYEQYF. CDR3 coding DNA: TGTGCCAGCAGCGTAGTAGGGTCCGGCTACGAGCAGTACTTC.

The chain is built from TRBV29-1 and TRBJ2-5; D ambiguous. Trimming left V 4 bases short and J 0 bases short, with 12 bases between. The CDR3 extends over 14 amino acids. Per the germline V gene, CDR1 is SQVTM and CDR2 is ANQGSEA. The CDR3 loop reads CSVVQRLNQETQYF. The CDR3 bases are TGCAGCGTTGTGCAGAGATTGAACCAAGAGACCCAGTACTTC.

The chain combines TRBV9 with TRBJ2-2, with D perhaps assigned TRBD1 or TRBD2 (5 bases each). Trimming took off 0 bases at V and 1 base at J, with 16 bases between the two ends. CDR1 and CDR2 (germline): SGDLS, YYNGEE. The CDR3 runs to 18 residues. The CDR3 loop reads CASSVDPPGRRNTGELFF. The CDR3, as DNA: TGTGCCAGCAGCGTAGATCCCCCGGGACGAAGGAACACCGGGGAGCTGTTTTTT. Using reference TRBV9 and TRBJ2-2 for the parts outside the CDR3, the full variable domain is DSGVTQTPKHLITATGQRVTLRCSPRSGDLSVYWYQQSLDQGLQFLIQYYNGEERAKGNILERFSAQQFPDLHSELNLSSLELGDSALYFCASSVDPPGRRNTGELFFGEGSRLTVL.

CDR3 in amino acids: CASSPPPRLAGERKQFF. The CDR3 bases are TGTGCCAGCAGCCCCCCCCCTAGGCTAGCGGGGGAAAGAAAGCAGTTCTTC. The rearrangement joins TRBV7-3 to TRBJ2-1, with TRBD2 matching 10 bases. Trimming cost V 5 bases and J 11 bases; bases outside gene matches: 18. The germline V gene has CDR1 SGHTA and CDR2 FQGTGA. The CDR3 loop spans 17 amino acids. Full variable domain (rest looked up from reference TRBV7-3 and TRBJ2-1): GAGVSQTPSNKVTEKGKYVELRCDPISGHTALYWYRQSLGQGPEFLIYFQGTGAADDSGLPNDRFFAVRPEGSVSTLKIQRTERGDSAVYLCASSPPPRLAGERKQFFGPGTRLTVL.

V and J are TRBV5-1 and TRBJ2-5; tentatively, D is TRBD2 (5 bases). Trimming took off 0 bases at V and 5 bases at J, with 20 bases between the two ends. CDR1 and CDR2 (germline): SGHRS, YFSETQ. The CDR3 is 17 amino acids. CDR3 in DNA: TGCGCCAGCAGCTTGGGATACCCCAGTGGAAGAGGGGAGACCCAGTACTTC. Protein product: CASSLGYPSGRGETQYF. The complete variable domain, with remaining parts taken from reference TRBV5-1 and TRBJ2-5, reads KAGVTQTPRYLIKTRGQQVTLSCSPISGHRSVSWYQQTPGQGLQFLFEYFSETQRNKGNFPGRFSGRQFSNSRSEMNVSTLELGDSALYLCASSLGYPSGRGETQYFGPGTRLLVL.

V gene TRBV5-1 combines with J gene TRBJ2-5; D is possibly TRBD1 or TRBD2 (7 bases each). The CDR3 runs 13 residues. Trimming cost V 7 bases and J 5 bases, with 15 bases left between them. CDR1 is SGHRS, CDR2 YFSETQ, per germline. CDR3 sequence reads: CASFWEGAETQYF. The CDR3 nucleotides are TGCGCCAGCTTTTGGGAGGGGGCCGAGACCCAGTACTTC.

Remarks on this clonotype: The junction departs from germline at one end; a sequencing error may be responsible. The V and J genes are TRBV7-2 and TRBJ2-5; TRBD2 aligns across 11 bases. This CDR3 spans 17 amino acids. Germline assignment: CDR1 SGHTA and CDR2 FQGNSA. DNA of the CDR3: TGTGTCAGCATCCAAGGGGGACTAGCGGATATCCAAGAGACCCAGTACTTC. Its translation is CVSIQGGLADIQETQYF.